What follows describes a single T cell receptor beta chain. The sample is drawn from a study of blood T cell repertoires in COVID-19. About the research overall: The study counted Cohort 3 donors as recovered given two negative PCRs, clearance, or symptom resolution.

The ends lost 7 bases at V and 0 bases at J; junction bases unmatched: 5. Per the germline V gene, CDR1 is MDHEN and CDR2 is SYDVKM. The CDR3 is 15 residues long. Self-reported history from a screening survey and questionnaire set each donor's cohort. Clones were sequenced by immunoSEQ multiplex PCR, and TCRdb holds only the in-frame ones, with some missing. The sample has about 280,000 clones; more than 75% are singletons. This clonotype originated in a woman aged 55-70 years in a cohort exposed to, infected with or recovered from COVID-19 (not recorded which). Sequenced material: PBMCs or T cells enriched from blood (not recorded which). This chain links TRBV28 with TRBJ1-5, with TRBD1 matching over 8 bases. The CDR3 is CASILQGASNQPQHF. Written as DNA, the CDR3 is TGTGCCAGCATCCTGCAGGGGGCTAGCAATCAGCCCCAGCATTTT.